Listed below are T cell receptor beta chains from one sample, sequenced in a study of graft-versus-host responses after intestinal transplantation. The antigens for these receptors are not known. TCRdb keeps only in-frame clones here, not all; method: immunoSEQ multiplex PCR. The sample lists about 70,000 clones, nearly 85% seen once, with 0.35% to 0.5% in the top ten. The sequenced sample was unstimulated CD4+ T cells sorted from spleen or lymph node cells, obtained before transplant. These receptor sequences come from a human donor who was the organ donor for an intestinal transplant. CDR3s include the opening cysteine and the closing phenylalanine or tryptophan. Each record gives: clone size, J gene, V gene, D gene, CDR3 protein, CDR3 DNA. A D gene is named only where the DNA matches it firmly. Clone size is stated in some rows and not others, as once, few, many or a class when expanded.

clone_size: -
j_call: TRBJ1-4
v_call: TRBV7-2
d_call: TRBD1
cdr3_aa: CASSSGQGAQREKLFF
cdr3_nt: TGTGCCAGCAGTTCTGGACAGGGGGCGCAGAGGGAAAAACTGTTTTTT

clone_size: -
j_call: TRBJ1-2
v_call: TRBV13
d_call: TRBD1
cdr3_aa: CASSHWVGQEVYGYTF
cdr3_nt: TGTGCCAGCAGCCATTGGGTTGGACAGGAGGTTTACGGCTACACCTTC

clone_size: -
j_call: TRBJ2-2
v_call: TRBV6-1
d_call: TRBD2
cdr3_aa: CASSEASGGTGELFF
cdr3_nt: TGTGCCAGCAGTGAAGCAAGCGGGGGCACCGGGGAGCTGTTTTTT

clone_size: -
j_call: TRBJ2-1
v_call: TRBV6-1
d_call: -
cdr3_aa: CASKPHREIYNEQFF
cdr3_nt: TGTGCCAGCAAGCCCCACAGGGAGATATACAATGAGCAGTTCTTC

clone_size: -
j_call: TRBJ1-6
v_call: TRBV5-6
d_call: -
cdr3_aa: CASSPQGGSVSPLHF
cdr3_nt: TGTGCCAGCAGCCCCCAGGGAGGGTCGGTCTCACCCCTCCACTTT

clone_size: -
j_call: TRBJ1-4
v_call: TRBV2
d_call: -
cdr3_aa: CASSPRIQREKLFF
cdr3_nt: TGTGCCAGCAGTCCCCGTATCCAACGGGAAAAACTGTTTTTT

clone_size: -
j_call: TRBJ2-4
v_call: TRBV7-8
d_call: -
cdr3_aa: CASSLQSISVAKNIQYF
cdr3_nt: TGTGCCAGCAGCTTACAATCAATCAGTGTAGCCAAAAACATTCAGTACTTC

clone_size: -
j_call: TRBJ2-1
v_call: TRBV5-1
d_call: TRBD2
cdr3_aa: CASSFIAGGPSNEQFF
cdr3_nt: TGCGCCAGCAGCTTTATAGCGGGGGGCCCCTCGAATGAGCAGTTCTTC

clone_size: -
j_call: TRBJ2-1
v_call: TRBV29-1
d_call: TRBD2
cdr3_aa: CSVDLAGGMGEQFF
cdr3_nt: TGCAGCGTTGACCTAGCGGGGGGGATGGGTGAGCAGTTCTTC

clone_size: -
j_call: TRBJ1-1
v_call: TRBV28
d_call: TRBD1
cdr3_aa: CASSIGQGRGTEAFF
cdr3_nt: TGTGCCAGCAGTATAGGACAGGGTCGGGGCACTGAAGCTTTCTTT

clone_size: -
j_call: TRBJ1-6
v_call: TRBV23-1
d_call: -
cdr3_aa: CASSPQGQGGSPLHF
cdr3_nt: TGCGCCAGCAGTCCCCAGGGGCAGGGCGGTTCACCCCTCCACTTT

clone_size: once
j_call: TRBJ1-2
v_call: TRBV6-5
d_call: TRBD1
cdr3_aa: CASSPRTGANYGYTF
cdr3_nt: TGTGCCAGCAGCCCCAGGACAGGTGCGAACTATGGCTACACCTTC

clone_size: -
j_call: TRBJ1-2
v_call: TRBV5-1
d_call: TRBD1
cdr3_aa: CASSSGQGYGYTF
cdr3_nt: TGCGCCAGCAGCTCGGGACAGGGTTATGGCTACACCTTC

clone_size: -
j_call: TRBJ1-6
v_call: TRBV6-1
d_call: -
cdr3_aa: CASSGTASSYNSPLHF
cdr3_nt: TGTGCCAGCAGTGGGACAGCCAGCTCCTATAATTCACCCCTCCACTTT

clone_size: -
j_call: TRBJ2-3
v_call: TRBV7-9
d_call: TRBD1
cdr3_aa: CASSATGGPDTQYF
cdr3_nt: TGTGCCAGCAGCGCAACAGGGGGCCCAGATACGCAGTATTTT

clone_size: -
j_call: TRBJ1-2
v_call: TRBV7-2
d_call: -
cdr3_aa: CASSPSGVDGYTF
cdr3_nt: TGTGCCAGCAGCCCCTCGGGGGTAGATGGCTACACCTTC

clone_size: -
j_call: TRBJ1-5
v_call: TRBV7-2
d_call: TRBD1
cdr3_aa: CASSLAPITGGRQPQHF
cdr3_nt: TGTGCCAGCAGCTTAGCCCCGATTACAGGGGGAAGGCAGCCCCAGCATTTT

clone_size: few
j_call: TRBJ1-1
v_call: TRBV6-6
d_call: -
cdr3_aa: CASRGRWNTEAFF
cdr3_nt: TGTGCCAGCAGAGGGAGGTGGAACACTGAAGCTTTCTTT

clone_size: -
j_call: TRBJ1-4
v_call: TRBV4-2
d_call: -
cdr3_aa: CASSQTVLSNEKLFF
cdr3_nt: TGTGCCAGCAGCCAAACAGTTTTATCTAATGAAAAACTGTTTTTT

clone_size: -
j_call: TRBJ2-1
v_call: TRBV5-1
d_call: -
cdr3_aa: CASTPLGGEEQFF
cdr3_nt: TGCGCCAGCACCCCTCTCGGCGGGGAAGAGCAGTTCTTC

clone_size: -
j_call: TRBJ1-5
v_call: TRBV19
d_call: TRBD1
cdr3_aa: CASRSGQGIYSNQPQHF
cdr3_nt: TGTGCCAGTAGATCTGGACAGGGGATATATAGCAATCAGCCCCAGCATTTT

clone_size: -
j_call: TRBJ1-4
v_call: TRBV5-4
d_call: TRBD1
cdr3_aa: CASSLAVQGGEKLFF
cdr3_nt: TGTGCCAGCAGCTTGGCGGTGCAGGGGGGAGAAAAACTGTTTTTT

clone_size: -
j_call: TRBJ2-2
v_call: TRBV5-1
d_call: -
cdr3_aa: CASSLPDRNTGELFF
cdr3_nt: TGCGCCAGCAGCTTGCCGGACAGGAACACCGGGGAGCTGTTTTTT

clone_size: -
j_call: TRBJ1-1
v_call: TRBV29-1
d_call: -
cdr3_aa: CSVKPRVANTEAFF
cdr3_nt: TGCAGCGTAAAACCTCGGGTGGCGAACACTGAAGCTTTCTTT

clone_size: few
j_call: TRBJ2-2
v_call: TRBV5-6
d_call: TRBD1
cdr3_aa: CASRTGGHTGELFF
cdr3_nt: TGTGCCAGCAGGACAGGGGGCCACACCGGGGAGCTGTTTTTT

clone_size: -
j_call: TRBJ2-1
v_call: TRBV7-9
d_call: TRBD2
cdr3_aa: CASSLTRAGGQDEQFF
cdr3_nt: TGTGCCAGCAGCTTAACCCGAGCGGGGGGGCAGGATGAGCAGTTCTTC

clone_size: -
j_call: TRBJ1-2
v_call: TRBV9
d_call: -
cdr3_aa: CASSVASANYGYTF
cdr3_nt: TGTGCCAGCAGCGTAGCTTCAGCTAACTATGGCTACACCTTC

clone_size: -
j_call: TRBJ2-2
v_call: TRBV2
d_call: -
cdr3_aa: CASRQGDTNTGELFF
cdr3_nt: TGTGCCAGCAGGCAAGGGGACACGAACACCGGGGAGCTGTTTTTT

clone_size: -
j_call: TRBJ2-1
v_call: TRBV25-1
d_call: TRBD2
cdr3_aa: CASSGGGRGEQFF
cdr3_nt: TGTGCCAGCAGTGGGGGGGGTCGGGGTGAGCAGTTCTTC

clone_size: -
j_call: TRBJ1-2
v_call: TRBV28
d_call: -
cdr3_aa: CASSGMEGGGYTF
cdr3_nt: TGTGCCAGCAGTGGGATGGAGGGGGGGGGCTACACCTTC

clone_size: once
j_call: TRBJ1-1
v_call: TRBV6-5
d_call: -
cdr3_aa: CASSYGFATEAFF
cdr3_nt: TGTGCCAGCAGTTACGGCTTCGCCACTGAAGCTTTCTTT

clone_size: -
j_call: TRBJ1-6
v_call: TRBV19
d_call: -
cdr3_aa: CATTPGRVDNSPLHF
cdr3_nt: TGTGCCACTACCCCGGGGAGGGTTGATAATTCACCCCTCCACTTT

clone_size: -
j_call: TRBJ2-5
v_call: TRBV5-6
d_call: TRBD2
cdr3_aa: CASSLATAGGHQETQYF
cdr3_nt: TGTGCCAGCAGCTTGGCCACAGCGGGGGGGCATCAAGAGACCCAGTACTTC

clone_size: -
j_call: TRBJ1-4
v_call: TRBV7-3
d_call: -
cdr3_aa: CASSRGGNEKLFF
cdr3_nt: TGTGCCAGCAGCCGCGGGGGTAATGAAAAACTGTTTTTT

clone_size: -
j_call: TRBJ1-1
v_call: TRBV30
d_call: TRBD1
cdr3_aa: CAWSVQSRDSEAFF
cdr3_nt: TGTGCCTGGAGTGTACAAAGCCGGGACAGTGAAGCTTTCTTT

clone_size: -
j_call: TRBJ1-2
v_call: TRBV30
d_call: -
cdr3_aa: CAWRSQGSYGYTF
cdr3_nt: TGTGCCTGGAGGTCCCAGGGGAGCTATGGCTACACCTTC

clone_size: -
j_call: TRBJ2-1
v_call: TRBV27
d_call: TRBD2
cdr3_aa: CASWTSRQERYNEQFF
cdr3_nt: TGTGCCAGCTGGACTAGCAGACAGGAAAGATACAATGAGCAGTTCTTC

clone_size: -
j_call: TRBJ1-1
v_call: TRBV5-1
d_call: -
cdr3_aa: CASSYGQSNTEAFF
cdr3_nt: TGCGCCAGCAGCTATGGACAGTCGAACACTGAAGCTTTCTTT

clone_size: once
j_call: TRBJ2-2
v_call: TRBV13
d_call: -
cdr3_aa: CASSRSRGGSPNTGELFF
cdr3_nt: TGTGCCAGCAGCAGATCCCGAGGGGGTAGTCCGAACACCGGGGAGCTGTTTTTT

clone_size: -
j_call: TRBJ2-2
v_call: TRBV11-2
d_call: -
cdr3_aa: CASSLLLFTGELFF
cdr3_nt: TGTGCCAGCAGCTTACTTCTATTCACCGGGGAGCTGTTTTTT

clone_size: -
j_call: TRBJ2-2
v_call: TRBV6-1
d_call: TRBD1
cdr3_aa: CASSEPPGTGAGELFF
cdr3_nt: TGTGCCAGCAGTGAACCTCCCGGGACAGGGGCCGGGGAGCTGTTTTTT

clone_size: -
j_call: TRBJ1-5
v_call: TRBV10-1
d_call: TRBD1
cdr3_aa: CASSELGQGNQPQHF
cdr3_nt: TGCGCCAGCAGTGAGTTGGGACAGGGCAATCAGCCCCAGCATTTT

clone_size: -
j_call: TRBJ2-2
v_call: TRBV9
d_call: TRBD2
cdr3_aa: CASSVASGGFGELFF
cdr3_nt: TGTGCCAGCAGCGTAGCTAGCGGGGGGTTCGGGGAGCTGTTTTTT

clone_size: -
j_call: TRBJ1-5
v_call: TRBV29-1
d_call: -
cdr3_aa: CSAASGVEQPQHF
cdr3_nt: TGCAGCGCCGCGTCGGGGGTGGAGCAGCCCCAGCATTTT

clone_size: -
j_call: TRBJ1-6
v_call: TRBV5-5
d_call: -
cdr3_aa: CASSMGQGGSPLHF
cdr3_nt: TGTGCCAGCAGCATGGGACAAGGTGGTTCACCCCTCCACTTT

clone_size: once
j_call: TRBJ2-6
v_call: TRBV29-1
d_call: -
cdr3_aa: CSVLGRGTGANVLTF
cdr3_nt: TGCAGCGTTTTGGGGCGCGGAACTGGGGCCAACGTCCTGACTTTC

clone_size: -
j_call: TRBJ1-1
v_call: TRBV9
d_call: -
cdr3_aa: CASSAITGRGTEAFF
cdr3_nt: TGTGCCAGCAGTGCTATAACAGGCAGGGGCACTGAAGCTTTCTTT

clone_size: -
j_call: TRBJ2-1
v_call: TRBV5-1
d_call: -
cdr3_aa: CASRLTNNEQFF
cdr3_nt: TGCGCCAGCAGACTAACTAACAATGAGCAGTTCTTC

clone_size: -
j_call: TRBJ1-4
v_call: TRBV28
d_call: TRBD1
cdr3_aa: CASRAGTGKIGKLFF
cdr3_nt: TGTGCCAGCAGGGCCGGGACAGGAAAGATCGGAAAACTGTTTTTT

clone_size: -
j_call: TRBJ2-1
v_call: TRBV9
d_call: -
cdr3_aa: CASEGTPQFF
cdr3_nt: TGTGCCAGCGAGGGGACACCTCAGTTCTTC

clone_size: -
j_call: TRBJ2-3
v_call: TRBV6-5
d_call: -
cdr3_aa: CASNPGTAPDTQYF
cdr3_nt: TGTGCCAGCAATCCGGGAACGGCCCCAGATACGCAGTATTTT

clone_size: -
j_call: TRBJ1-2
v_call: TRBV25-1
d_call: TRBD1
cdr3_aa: CASSPPTGDYGYTF
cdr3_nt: TGTGCCAGCAGTCCCCCTACAGGGGACTATGGCTACACCTTC

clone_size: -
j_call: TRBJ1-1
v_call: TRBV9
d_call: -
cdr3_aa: CASSVAAGVMNTEAFF
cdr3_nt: TGTGCCAGCAGCGTAGCGGCAGGGGTTATGAACACTGAAGCTTTCTTT